A selection of T cell receptor beta chains follows, all from one sample in a study of beta chain features in type 1 diabetes. Clones were read by immunoSEQ multiplex PCR, and TCRdb kept only the in-frame ones, dropping some. The sample yields under 500,000 clones, 30% seen once. The sequenced sample was naive CD4+ T cells from blood. Receptor source: a man between 18 and 29 years old in good health. CDR3s include the opening cysteine and the closing phenylalanine or tryptophan. The order of the fields is clone size, V gene, D gene, J gene, CDR3 DNA, CDR3 protein. D genes are given only for firm matches. Some rows mark clone size as missing; the rest say once, few, many or name a class of expanded clone.

clone size: NA; V gene: TRBV25-1; D gene: NA; J gene: TRBJ2-5; CDR3 DNA: TGTGCCAGCAGTGAATATGCCGTGTACCAAGAGACCCAGTACTTC; CDR3 protein: CASSEYAVYQETQYF
clone size: few; V gene: TRBV29-1; D gene: NA; J gene: TRBJ2-3; CDR3 DNA: TGCAGCGTGATGGCTAGCACAGATACGCAGTATTTT; CDR3 protein: CSVMASTDTQYF
clone size: few; V gene: TRBV29-1; D gene: NA; J gene: TRBJ1-1; CDR3 DNA: TGCAGCGTTGAAGATCTTAGCCAGAACACTGAAGCTTTCTTT; CDR3 protein: CSVEDLSQNTEAFF
clone size: NA; V gene: TRBV19; D gene: NA; J gene: TRBJ2-1; CDR3 DNA: TGTGCCAGTAGTATTGAGTCTAGCTCCTACAATGAGCAGTTCTTC; CDR3 protein: CASSIESSSYNEQFF
clone size: few; V gene: TRBV7-9; D gene: TRBD1; J gene: TRBJ2-3; CDR3 DNA: TGTGCCAGCAGCTTAGCCGCGACAGGGCTGATAGATACGCAGTATTTT; CDR3 protein: CASSLAATGLIDTQYF
clone size: NA; V gene: TRBV30; D gene: TRBD2; J gene: TRBJ2-5; CDR3 DNA: TGTGCCTGGAGCCCCGGGACTAGCGGGTTCCAAGAGACCCAGTACTTC; CDR3 protein: CAWSPGTSGFQETQYF
clone size: NA; V gene: TRBV30; D gene: NA; J gene: TRBJ2-2; CDR3 DNA: TGTGCCTGGAGCCCCCCTCGGGGTGCCGGGGAGCTGTTTTTT; CDR3 protein: CAWSPPRGAGELFF
clone size: few; V gene: TRBV14; D gene: NA; J gene: TRBJ2-5; CDR3 DNA: TGTGCCAGCAGCCAAGTCGGGGGCGAGACCCAGTACTTC; CDR3 protein: CASSQVGGETQYF
clone size: few; V gene: TRBV30; D gene: NA; J gene: TRBJ2-5; CDR3 DNA: TGTGCCTGGAGTGATGGGACGGGGAGGAAGACCCAGTACTTC; CDR3 protein: CAWSDGTGRKTQYF
clone size: few; V gene: TRBV15; D gene: TRBD2; J gene: TRBJ2-5; CDR3 DNA: TGTGCCACCAGCAGTTCACCAGGGCTAGCGGGAGGGCTAGAGACCCAGTACTTC; CDR3 protein: CATSSSPGLAGGLETQYF
clone size: NA; V gene: TRBV6-5; D gene: NA; J gene: TRBJ2-2; CDR3 DNA: TGTGCCAGCAGAGGCACCGGGGAGCTGTTTTTT; CDR3 protein: CASRGTGELFF
clone size: NA; V gene: TRBV28; D gene: NA; J gene: TRBJ2-2; CDR3 DNA: TGTGCCAGCAGTTTATCCCCCTCCGGGGAGCTGTTTTTT; CDR3 protein: CASSLSPSGELFF
clone size: few; V gene: TRBV30; D gene: TRBD2; J gene: TRBJ2-7; CDR3 DNA: TGTGCCTGGGGTGAGTTCACCGGGACTAGCGATTCGTACGAGCAGTACTTC; CDR3 protein: CAWGEFTGTSDSYEQYF
clone size: NA; V gene: TRBV29-1; D gene: NA; J gene: TRBJ2-7; CDR3 DNA: TGCAGCGTTGTCGAGGGCAGAGCCTACGAGCAGTACTTC; CDR3 protein: CSVVEGRAYEQYF
clone size: NA; V gene: TRBV27; D gene: NA; J gene: TRBJ2-1; CDR3 DNA: TGTGCCAGCAGTCCCCTCGGCGTGGAGCAGTTCTTC; CDR3 protein: CASSPLGVEQFF
clone size: NA; V gene: TRBV7-8; D gene: TRBD1; J gene: TRBJ1-1; CDR3 DNA: TGTGCCAGCAGCTCGGACAGGGGGCTTTGGGCTGAAGCTTTCTTT; CDR3 protein: CASSSDRGLWAEAFF
clone size: NA; V gene: TRBV5-1; D gene: NA; J gene: TRBJ2-7; CDR3 DNA: TGCGCCAGCCGCCAACTGGACAGTTCCTACGAGCAGTACTTC; CDR3 protein: CASRQLDSSYEQYF
clone size: few; V gene: TRBV28; D gene: NA; J gene: TRBJ2-3; CDR3 DNA: TGTGCCAGCAGTCTGGCTGGCGGGCCGAGGGAAGATACGCAGTATTTT; CDR3 protein: CASSLAGGPREDTQYF
clone size: NA; V gene: TRBV13; D gene: NA; J gene: TRBJ2-6; CDR3 DNA: TGTGCCAGCAGCTCCGGGACTCCCCCCTCTGGGGCCAACGTCCTGACTTTC; CDR3 protein: CASSSGTPPSGANVLTF
clone size: NA; V gene: TRBV7-9; D gene: TRBD2; J gene: TRBJ2-1; CDR3 DNA: TGTGCCAGCAGCTTTAGGACTAGAAAGAGCTCCTACAATGAGCAGTTCTTC; CDR3 protein: CASSFRTRKSSYNEQFF
clone size: NA; V gene: TRBV19; D gene: TRBD2; J gene: TRBJ2-7; CDR3 DNA: TGTGCCAGTAGTCTGAGGACTAGCGGGAGTATGGAGCAGTACTTC; CDR3 protein: CASSLRTSGSMEQYF
clone size: NA; V gene: TRBV29-1; D gene: TRBD1; J gene: TRBJ2-5; CDR3 DNA: TGCAGCGTTGAAATTAGGACAGGGTTTGAGACCCAGTACTTC; CDR3 protein: CSVEIRTGFETQYF
clone size: NA; V gene: TRBV29-1; D gene: NA; J gene: TRBJ1-1; CDR3 DNA: TGCAGCGTTGTCGAGTGGGGGACTGAAGCTTTCTTT; CDR3 protein: CSVVEWGTEAFF
clone size: NA; V gene: TRBV7-8; D gene: NA; J gene: TRBJ2-5; CDR3 DNA: TGTGCCAGCAGCTTCGGGCAAACGGGAGAGACCCAGTACTTC; CDR3 protein: CASSFGQTGETQYF
clone size: few; V gene: TRBV29-1; D gene: NA; J gene: TRBJ2-3; CDR3 DNA: TGCAGCGTTGAAGACAGGAACCTCCTAGGCGATACGCAGTATTTT; CDR3 protein: CSVEDRNLLGDTQYF
clone size: NA; V gene: TRBV11-2; D gene: NA; J gene: TRBJ1-4; CDR3 DNA: TGTGCCAGCAGCGGCCCGGTAGGAGCTAATGAAAAACTGTTTTTT; CDR3 protein: CASSGPVGANEKLFF
clone size: few; V gene: TRBV28; D gene: NA; J gene: TRBJ2-7; CDR3 DNA: TGTGCCAGCATTAGTCCGACCTACGAGCAGTACTTC; CDR3 protein: CASISPTYEQYF
clone size: few; V gene: TRBV29-1; D gene: NA; J gene: TRBJ2-1; CDR3 DNA: TGCAGCGTTGATGGGGACAATGAGCAGTTCTTC; CDR3 protein: CSVDGDNEQFF
clone size: few; V gene: TRBV7-2; D gene: NA; J gene: TRBJ2-7; CDR3 DNA: TGTGCCAGCAGCTCACAGACAGCCTCCTACGAGCAGTACTTC; CDR3 protein: CASSSQTASYEQYF
clone size: few; V gene: TRBV7-9; D gene: NA; J gene: TRBJ2-1; CDR3 DNA: TGTGCCAGCAGGCCTCCCACCGCCAATGAGCAGTTCTTC; CDR3 protein: CASRPPTANEQFF
clone size: few; V gene: TRBV4-3; D gene: NA; J gene: TRBJ2-4; CDR3 DNA: TGCGCCAGCAGCCAAGAGTACACCGGGATCTTGGGAAACATTCAGTACTTC; CDR3 protein: CASSQEYTGILGNIQYF
clone size: few; V gene: TRBV6-1; D gene: NA; J gene: TRBJ1-2; CDR3 DNA: TGTGCCAGCAGTGAAGCCGGTTCTGGCTACACCTTC; CDR3 protein: CASSEAGSGYTF
clone size: NA; V gene: TRBV6-5; D gene: NA; J gene: TRBJ1-3; CDR3 DNA: TGTGCCAGCAGCCGTGGACAGTCTACTGGAAACACCATATATTTT; CDR3 protein: CASSRGQSTGNTIYF
clone size: NA; V gene: TRBV6-5; D gene: NA; J gene: TRBJ2-6; CDR3 DNA: TGTGCCAGCAGTTACGCCGGGGCAACGGGGGCCAACGTCCTGACTTTC; CDR3 protein: CASSYAGATGANVLTF
clone size: NA; V gene: TRBV9; D gene: NA; J gene: TRBJ1-2; CDR3 DNA: TGTGCCAGCAGCGTAGCTGTGTTGACGGACTATGGCTACACCTTC; CDR3 protein: CASSVAVLTDYGYTF
clone size: NA; V gene: TRBV4-2; D gene: TRBD2; J gene: TRBJ2-3; CDR3 DNA: TGTGCCAGCAGCCAAGACTCAGCGGGAGTTAGTATTGGGACAGATACGCAGTATTTT; CDR3 protein: CASSQDSAGVSIGTDTQYF
clone size: NA; V gene: TRBV11-2; D gene: NA; J gene: TRBJ2-5; CDR3 DNA: TGTGCCAGCAGCTTAGAAGGGCTTACCCAGTACTTC; CDR3 protein: CASSLEGLTQYF
clone size: NA; V gene: TRBV7-8; D gene: TRBD1; J gene: TRBJ2-2; CDR3 DNA: TGTGCCAGCAGGGCGGCCAGGGGGTTAACCGGGGAGCTGTTTTTT; CDR3 protein: CASRAARGLTGELFF
clone size: NA; V gene: TRBV29-1; D gene: TRBD1; J gene: TRBJ1-1; CDR3 DNA: TGCAGCGTTCTTTGGACAGGGGGTAACACTGAAGCTTTCTTT; CDR3 protein: CSVLWTGGNTEAFF
clone size: NA; V gene: TRBV29-1; D gene: TRBD2; J gene: TRBJ2-1; CDR3 DNA: TGCAGCGTTGAAGATCTTGGCGGGAGCGCCTACAATGAGCAGTTCTTC; CDR3 protein: CSVEDLGGSAYNEQFF
clone size: few; V gene: TRBV29-1; D gene: NA; J gene: TRBJ2-5; CDR3 DNA: TGCAGCGTTGAATATCCCACGAGCCAAGAGACCCAGTACTTC; CDR3 protein: CSVEYPTSQETQYF
clone size: NA; V gene: TRBV2; D gene: NA; J gene: TRBJ2-3; CDR3 DNA: TGTGCCAGCAGAAGGCTGGCGGAGGCAGATACGCAGTATTTT; CDR3 protein: CASRRLAEADTQYF
clone size: NA; V gene: TRBV5-1; D gene: NA; J gene: TRBJ2-1; CDR3 DNA: TGCGCCAGCAGAACGAATAGCGGTAACTCCTACAATGAGCAGTTCTTC; CDR3 protein: CASRTNSGNSYNEQFF
clone size: few; V gene: TRBV30; D gene: NA; J gene: TRBJ1-4; CDR3 DNA: TGTGCCTGGAGGGGGGGTGAAAAACTGTTTTTT; CDR3 protein: CAWRGGEKLFF
clone size: few; V gene: TRBV5-1; D gene: NA; J gene: TRBJ2-7; CDR3 DNA: TGCGCCAGCAGCTTGGTTGGGACGTATGAGCAGTACTTC; CDR3 protein: CASSLVGTYEQYF
clone size: few; V gene: TRBV29-1; D gene: NA; J gene: TRBJ2-1; CDR3 DNA: TGCAGCGTGGGACTGAGCTCCTACAATGAGCAGTTCTTC; CDR3 protein: CSVGLSSYNEQFF
clone size: few; V gene: TRBV7-2; D gene: TRBD1; J gene: TRBJ2-7; CDR3 DNA: TGTGCCAGCAGCTTATTTACAGGGGGTGCGGACGAGCAGTACTTC; CDR3 protein: CASSLFTGGADEQYF
clone size: once; V gene: TRBV7-3; D gene: TRBD2; J gene: TRBJ2-7; CDR3 DNA: TGTGCCAGCAGGCGGACTAGCGGACCCTACGAGCAGTACTTC; CDR3 protein: CASRRTSGPYEQYF
clone size: few; V gene: TRBV19; D gene: TRBD1; J gene: TRBJ1-2; CDR3 DNA: TGTGCCAGTTCGGGACAGGGCTTCTATGGCTACACCTTC; CDR3 protein: CASSGQGFYGYTF
clone size: few; V gene: TRBV29-1; D gene: TRBD2; J gene: TRBJ2-5; CDR3 DNA: TGCAGCGTTGCCTCACTAGCGGGAGTAGAGACCCAGTACTTC; CDR3 protein: CSVASLAGVETQYF